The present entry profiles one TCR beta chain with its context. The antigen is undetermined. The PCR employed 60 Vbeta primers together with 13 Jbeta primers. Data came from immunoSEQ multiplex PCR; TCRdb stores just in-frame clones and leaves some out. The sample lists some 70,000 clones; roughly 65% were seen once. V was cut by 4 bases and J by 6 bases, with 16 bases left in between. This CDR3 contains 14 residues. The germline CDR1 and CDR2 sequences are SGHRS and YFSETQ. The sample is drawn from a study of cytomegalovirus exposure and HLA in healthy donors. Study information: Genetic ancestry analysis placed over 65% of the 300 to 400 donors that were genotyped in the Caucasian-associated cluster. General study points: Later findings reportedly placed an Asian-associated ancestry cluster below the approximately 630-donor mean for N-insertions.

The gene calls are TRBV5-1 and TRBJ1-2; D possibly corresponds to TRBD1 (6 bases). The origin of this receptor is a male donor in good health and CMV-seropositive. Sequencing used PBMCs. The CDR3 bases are TGCGCCAGCAGCCCCGAGCGGGGGGCGAATGGCTACACCTTC. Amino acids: CASSPERGANGYTF.